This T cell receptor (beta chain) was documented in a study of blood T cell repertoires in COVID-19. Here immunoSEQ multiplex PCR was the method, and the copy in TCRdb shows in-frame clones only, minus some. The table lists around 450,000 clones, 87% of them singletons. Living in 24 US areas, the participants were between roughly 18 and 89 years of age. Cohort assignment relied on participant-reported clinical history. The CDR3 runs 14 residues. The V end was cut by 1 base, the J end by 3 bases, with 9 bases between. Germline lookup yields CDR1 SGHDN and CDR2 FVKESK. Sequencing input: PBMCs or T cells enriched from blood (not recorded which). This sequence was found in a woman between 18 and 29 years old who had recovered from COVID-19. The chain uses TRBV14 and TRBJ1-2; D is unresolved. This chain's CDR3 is CASSQGNTYYGYTF. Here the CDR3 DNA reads TGTGCCAGCAGCCAAGGTAACACCTACTATGGCTACACCTTC.